The 24 T cell receptor beta chains in this list originate from one sample, sequenced in a study of cytomegalovirus exposure and HLA in healthy donors. The PCR was carried out with 60 Vbeta primers and 13 Jbeta primers. The repertoire was sequenced with immunoSEQ multiplex PCR; TCRdb's copy has only in-frame clones and lacks some. The table shows about 140,000 clones, with approximately 80% occurring only once. The source material was PBMCs. The receptors here all came from a woman between 40 and 55 years old in good health and CMV-seronegative.

The chain carries TRBV5-1 and TRBJ2-3; maybe TRBD1 (5 bases). CDR1 is SGHRS and CDR2 is YFSETQ in the germline V gene. V was cut by 6 bases and J by 0 bases, with 11 bases left in between. The CDR3 runs 14 residues. The CDR3 sequence is CASNQGRSTDTQYF. CDR3 sequence (DNA): TGCGCCAGCAACCAGGGCCGGAGCACAGATACGCAGTATTTT.

The CDR3 reads CASSLERGNTEAFF. The CDR3 DNA follows: TGTGCCAGCAGCTTAGAAAGAGGGAACACTGAAGCTTTCTTT. The V and J genes are TRBV7-9 and TRBJ1-1; no reliable D call. The CDR3 loop spans 14 amino acids. Trimming pared 1 base from V and 1 base from J, leaving 7 bases between. Germline lookup yields CDR1 SEHNR and CDR2 FQNEAQ (reference sequence).

This chain links TRBV6-6 with TRBJ1-5; 7 bases agree with TRBD1. Unmatched junction bases numbered 4, after V lost 5 bases and J lost 6 bases. Per the germline V gene, CDR1 is MNHNY and CDR2 is SVGAGI (reference sequence). CDR3 length: 13 amino acids. CDR3 bases: TGTGCCAGCAGTAATCAGGGGGTTCAGCCCCAGCATTTT. Protein product: CASSNQGVQPQHF.

J is TRBJ1-2 and V is TRBV6-5; 8 bases are shared with TRBD1. The germline V gene has CDR1 MNHEY and CDR2 SVGAGI. V dropped 5 bases and J dropped 8; count of bases not matched to a gene: 4. The CDR3 is 12 amino acids. CDR3 loop: CASSQGARGYTF. The CDR3 DNA reads TGTGCCAGCAGTCAGGGGGCGAGAGGCTACACCTTC.

The chain couples TRBV7-7 to TRBJ2-5; 7 nucleotides match TRBD2. V shed 2 bases, J shed 3 bases, and the junction held 3 bases outside the gene matches. Looked up from germline, CDR1 is SSHAT and CDR2 is FNYEAQ (reference sequence). The CDR3 contains 14 residues. As DNA, the CDR3 is TGTGCCAGCAGCTTAAGGCTAGCGGAAGAGACCCAGTACTTC. Protein sequence: CASSLRLAEETQYF. The variable domain in full, completed from reference TRBV7-7 and TRBJ2-5, reads GAGVSQSPRYKVTKRGQDVTLRCDPISSHATLYWYQQALGQGPEFLTYFNYEAQPDKSGLPSDRFSAERPEGSISTLTIQRTEQRDSAMYRCASSLRLAEETQYFGPGTRLLVL.

The V and J genes are TRBV29-1 and TRBJ1-2; no reliable D call. Per the germline V gene, CDR1 is SQVTM and CDR2 is ANQGSEA. This CDR3 region has 18 residues. The V end lost 7 bases, the J end lost 0 bases, and 27 bases lay between the germline ends. The CDR3 DNA follows: TGCAGCGCCGAGAGTACGGGATCCCTAGAAGAGGCTAACTATGGCTACACCTTC. It is translated as CSAESTGSLEEANYGYTF.

DNA of the CDR3: TGTGCCAGCAGCTTAGCGGACAGACGATCTGGCGAGCAGTACTTC. It translates to CASSLADRRSGEQYF. The V call is TRBV7-2, the J call TRBJ2-7, with D perhaps matching TRBD1 (6 bases). V was trimmed by 0 bases and J by 6 bases, leaving 15 bases between them. CDR1 is SGHTA, CDR2 FQGNSA, per germline. The CDR3 extends over 15 amino acids.

V is TRBV28 and J is TRBJ1-5, with unresolved D. The CDR3 extends over 14 amino acids. Trimming removed 6 bases at V and 3 bases at J, with 12 bases between. Germline lookup yields CDR1 MDHEN and CDR2 SYDVKM. CDR3 in amino acids: CASSFHTNNQPQHF. The CDR3 DNA reads as TGTGCCAGCAGCTTCCACACCAACAATCAGCCCCAGCATTTT.

The chain links TRBV10-3 to TRBJ1-4; D call uncertain. The CDR3 consists of 14 residues. Germline loops: CDR1 ENHRY, CDR2 SYGVKD. With 8 bases removed from V and 4 bases from J, the gap between germline ends came to 14 bases. In DNA, the CDR3 is TGTGCCATCTGGGGAGGTGCCTATAATGAAAAACTGTTTTTT. Its protein is CAIWGGAYNEKLFF.

As for this clone: Other nucleotide sequences in the sample specify the same CDR3. The rearrangement links TRBV15 to TRBJ2-5; no reliable D call. Trimming stripped 0 bases from V and 5 bases from J, with 4 bases between. The germline V gene encodes CDR1 LNHNV and CDR2 YYDKDF (reference sequence). The CDR3 sequence is 12 residues long. This chain's CDR3 is CATSRDRETQYF. DNA for the CDR3: TGTGCCACCAGCAGAGACAGGGAGACCCAGTACTTC.

The chain carries TRBV9 and TRBJ1-2, with a weak D call TRBD1 (6 bases). The CDR3 consists of 13 residues. Germline V gene data show CDR1 as SGDLS and CDR2 as YYNGEE. V was shortened by 0 bases and J by 7 bases, with 10 bases between the two germline ends. In nucleotides, the CDR3 is TGTGCCAGCAGCGTAGTACAGGGTTCTGGCTACACCTTC. This encodes CASSVVQGSGYTF.

This chain links TRBV18 with TRBJ2-7; TRBD2 matches at 10 bases. The CDR3 is 16 residues long. The germline gives CDR1 KGHSH, CDR2 LQKENI. Losses at the gene ends were 3 bases for V and 2 bases for J; bases not matched to a gene: 7. DNA of the CDR3: TGTGCCAGCTCACCCCGAGCGGGAGGGCCAACCTACGAGCAGTACTTC. Its protein product is CASSPRAGGPTYEQYF. The full variable domain, its missing parts supplied by reference TRBV18 and TRBJ2-7, is NAGVMQNPRHLVRRRGQEARLRCSPMKGHSHVYWYRQLPEEGLKFMVYLQKENIIDESGMPKERFSAEFPKEGPSILRIQQVVRGDSAAYFCASSPRAGGPTYEQYFGPGTRLTVT.

The count of this clone is one. V gene TRBV7-2 combines with J gene TRBJ2-3, with a possible D match to TRBD1 (6 bases). The CDR3 has 14 amino acids. Trimming removed 4 bases at V and 2 bases at J, with 10 bases between. Germline V gene lookup returns CDR1 SGHTA and CDR2 FQGNSA. The CDR3 protein is CASSSDRHTDTQYF. The CDR3, as DNA: TGTGCCAGCAGCTCGGACAGACACACAGATACGCAGTATTTT.

The chain links TRBV5-1 to TRBJ2-7; 15 nucleotides match TRBD2. Losses at the gene ends were 4 bases for V and 2 bases for J; bases not matched to a gene: 7. The germline gives CDR1 SGHRS, CDR2 YFSETQ. The CDR3 runs to 17 residues. The CDR3 protein is CASSPGLAGGITYEQYF. As DNA, the CDR3 is TGCGCCAGCAGCCCGGGACTAGCGGGAGGAATCACCTACGAGCAGTACTTC.

V gene TRBV11-3 combines with J gene TRBJ2-7, with D perhaps TRBD2 (6 bases). Per the germline V gene, CDR1 is SGHNT and CDR2 is YENEEA. The CDR3 length is 12 residues. Trimming took 3 bases from V and 6 from J, leaving 9 bases between them. For the CDR3, the DNA is TGTGCCAGCAGCTTTGGGGGGACCGAGCAGTACTTC. Translating gives CASSFGGTEQYF.

The rearrangement joins TRBV2 to TRBJ2-1; D possibly corresponds to TRBD1 (6 bases). Germline V gene sequence: CDR1 SNHLY, CDR2 FYNNEI. Between the trimmed V and J ends, which lost 6 bases and 5 bases, there was a span of 14 bases. The CDR3 covers 14 residues. The DNA for the CDR3 is TGTGCCAGCAGCCGGTTTTCAGGGGACAATGAGCAGTTCTTC. Translated, it gives CASSRFSGDNEQFF. Combining the CDR3 with reference TRBV2 and TRBJ2-1 gives the whole variable domain EPEVTQTPSHQVTQMGQEVILRCVPISNHLYFYWYRQILGQKVEFLVSFYNNEISEKSEIFDDQFSVERPDGSNFTLKIRSTKLEDSAMYFCASSRFSGDNEQFFGPGTRLTVL.

This rearrangement joins TRBV25-1 to TRBJ2-3; maybe TRBD1 (5 bases). This CDR3 contains 15 residues. V lost 4 bases and J 3 bases, leaving 14 bases between the germline ends. Germline V gene data show CDR1 as MGHDK and CDR2 as SYGVNS. This CDR3 reads CASSGQSSRTDTQYF. The CDR3, as DNA: TGTGCCAGCAGTGGACAGTCCTCTCGGACAGATACGCAGTATTTT.

The DNA for the CDR3 is TGTGCCAGCAGCCAATCGACGAACCCGCGACTTTTCTATGGCTACACCTTC. This sequence encodes CASSQSTNPRLFYGYTF. This rearrangement joins TRBV7-2 to TRBJ1-2, with D unclear. Germline values: CDR1 SGHTA, CDR2 FQGNSA. Trimming took off 5 bases at V and 4 bases at J, with 23 bases between the two ends. CDR3 length: 17 residues.

This rearrangement joins TRBV10-2 to TRBJ2-3; a possible D gene is TRBD1 (5 bases). The V gene lost 4 bases and the J gene lost 1 base, with 18 bases spanning the gap. The CDR3 totals 17 residues. Germline lookup yields CDR1 WSHSY and CDR2 SAAADI. This chain's CDR3 is CASSGARGRIRTDTQYF. CDR3 in DNA: TGCGCCAGCAGTGGGGCTAGGGGTCGGATTCGCACAGATACGCAGTATTTT.

This clone was observed a few times. This sequence joins TRBV28 and TRBJ1-1; D not certain. CDR1 and CDR2 (germline): MDHEN, SYDVKM. V lost 0 bases and J 0 bases, leaving 14 bases between the germline ends. This CDR3 spans 17 amino acids. The CDR3 loop reads CASSLWPTTAMNTEAFF. In nucleotides, the CDR3 is TGTGCCAGCAGTTTATGGCCAACCACTGCAATGAACACTGAAGCTTTCTTT.

This rearrangement joins TRBV6-1 to TRBJ1-2, with 7 bases fitting TRBD1. The germline CDR1 and CDR2 sequences are MNHNS and SASEGT. The CDR3 has 15 residues. With V trimmed by 5 bases and J by 2 bases, 8 bases remained unmatched. DNA for the CDR3: TGTGCCAGCAGTTTTGGACAGGCCGACAACTATGGCTACACCTTC. This codes for CASSFGQADNYGYTF.

The chain joins TRBV28 to TRBJ1-3; D is perhaps TRBD1 (5 bases). Trimming left V 10 bases short and J 3 bases short, with 16 bases between. From germline, CDR1 is MDHEN and CDR2 SYDVKM. The CDR3 is made up of 14 amino acids. The CDR3 spells CATTGGGHGNTIYF. CDR3 coding DNA: TGTGCCACTACCGGGGGTGGTCATGGAAACACCATATATTTT.

The chain couples TRBV7-8 to TRBJ2-7; D uncertain. The CDR3 runs 16 residues. V lost 0 bases, J lost 3 bases, and 15 bases lay in between. Germline V gives CDR1 SGHVS, CDR2 FQNEAQ. The CDR3 reads CASSLALSGGFYEQYF. DNA for the CDR3: TGTGCCAGCAGCTTAGCGCTGTCAGGTGGGTTCTACGAGCAGTACTTC.

V is TRBV19 and J is TRBJ1-5; 9 nucleotides line up with TRBD1. After removal of 5 bases from V and 5 bases from J, the junction contained 7 bases not matched to a gene. The CDR3 is made up of 15 amino acids. The V gene's germline CDR1 is LNHDA and CDR2 SQIVND (reference sequence). This chain's CDR3 is CASSPYGQGYQPQHF. The CDR3 DNA follows: TGTGCCAGTAGTCCGTACGGACAGGGGTATCAGCCCCAGCATTTT.